The 14 T cell receptor beta chains below were found in one sample sequenced in a study of T cell responses to AZD1222 COVID-19 vaccine. Profiling relied on immunoSEQ multiplex PCR, and the TCRdb table lists in-frame clones only, not all of them. The table records 100,000 to 150,000 clones, 65% to 90% of them present only once. The starting material was peripheral blood, obtained on day 0 of AZD1222 vaccination. These receptor sequences come from an adult in good health.

This chain uses TRBV10-3 with TRBJ1-2, with a tentative D call TRBD1 (5 bases). The CDR3 is 16 residues long. V was trimmed by 0 bases and J by 7 bases, leaving 18 bases between them. CDR1 and CDR2 (germline): ENHRY, SYGVKD. CDR3 amino acids: CAISESGQLYGSGYTF. CDR3 DNA sequence: TGTGCCATCAGTGAGTCGGGGCAGCTGTATGGGTCTGGCTACACCTTC.

This clone occurred once. The J gene is TRBJ2-7, the V gene TRBV2; D is undetermined. Germline assignment: CDR1 SNHLY and CDR2 FYNNEI. CDR3 length: 13 amino acids. Trimming pared 6 bases from V and 4 bases from J, leaving 13 bases between. The DNA of the CDR3 is TGTGCCAGCAGCGCCGATGGCGAGTACGAGCAGTACTTC. Protein product: CASSADGEYEQYF.

The chain has TRBV29-1 and TRBJ1-4, with 8 bases fitting TRBD1. This CDR3 comprises 14 residues. Germline V gives CDR1 SQVTM, CDR2 ANQGSEA. The trim removed 1 base at V and 4 bases at J, leaving 2 bases unmatched. CDR3 residues: CSVEVGQGNEKLFF. The CDR3 coding sequence is TGCAGCGTTGAAGTAGGACAGGGTAATGAAAAACTGTTTTTT.

This clone was detected once. This rearrangement joins TRBV6-5 to TRBJ2-5; maybe TRBD2 (7 bases). Germline CDR1 MNHEY, CDR2 SVGAGI. The CDR3 runs to 16 residues. V was pared by 4 bases and J by 5 bases, with 20 bases between. CDR3 sequence: CASSFYGGLGGETQYF. CDR3 nucleotides: TGTGCCAGCAGTTTCTACGGGGGGCTTGGTGGGGAGACCCAGTACTTC.

The rearrangement links TRBV18 to TRBJ2-5; D is unresolved. Germline V gives CDR1 KGHSH, CDR2 LQKENI. V lost 1 base and J lost 0, with 6 bases in between. The CDR3 covers 14 residues. This CDR3 is CASSPRKDQETQYF. CDR3 DNA sequence: TGTGCCAGCTCACCACGGAAAGACCAAGAGACCCAGTACTTC.

V and J are TRBV5-6 and TRBJ1-3; D gene uncertain. V lost 4 bases and J 0 bases, leaving 23 bases between the germline ends. The CDR3 sequence is 19 residues long. Per the germline V gene, CDR1 is SGHDT and CDR2 is YYEEEE. The CDR3, as DNA: TGTGCCAGCAGCAACCGCCGGGTCCCGATATTACCCTCTGGAAACACCATATATTTT. Translating it yields CASSNRRVPILPSGNTIYF.

The chain employs TRBV6-2 or TRBV6-3 and TRBJ2-6, with 9 bases identical to TRBD2. The germline CDR1 and CDR2 sequences are MNHEY and SVGEGT. The CDR3 covers 21 residues. V trimming: 6 bases; J trimming: 0 bases; junction bases outside the gene matches: 18. CDR3 sequence (DNA): TGTGCCAGCAGCGACTCGCTGGCCGGGGTAGCGGGAGACTCTGGGGCCAACGTCCTGACTTTC. This gives the protein CASSDSLAGVAGDSGANVLTF.

The gene calls are TRBV14 and TRBJ1-1; D uncertain. CDR1 SGHDN and CDR2 FVKESK come from the germline V gene. Deletions cut 1 base from V and 1 base from J, with 13 bases between. The CDR3 is 16 residues long. CDR3 loop: CASSQAGKGENTEAFF. CDR3 in DNA: TGTGCCAGCAGCCAAGCGGGGAAGGGAGAGAACACTGAAGCTTTCTTT.

This chain uses TRBV18 with TRBJ2-7; D may be TRBD2 (6 bases). Trimming shortened V by 2 bases and J by 3 bases, and 14 bases separated the two germline ends. The CDR3 runs 15 residues. From germline, CDR1 is KGHSH and CDR2 LQKENI. Here the CDR3 DNA reads TGTGCCAGCTCACCAGCGCCCCTAGCGAACTACGAGCAGTACTTC. This codes for CASSPAPLANYEQYF.

The rearrangement joins TRBV5-1 to TRBJ1-2; 9 bases map to TRBD1. The CDR3 contains 15 residues. The germline gives CDR1 SGHRS, CDR2 YFSETQ. The V and J ends lost 4 bases and 4 bases, in that order; junction bases with no gene match: 8. The CDR3 region has the DNA TGCGCCAGCAGCCCTGGACAGGGGAGAGGCTATGGCTACACCTTC. Protein sequence: CASSPGQGRGYGYTF. Drawing the rest from reference TRBV5-1 and TRBJ1-2, the complete variable domain is KAGVTQTPRYLIKTRGQQVTLSCSPISGHRSVSWYQQTPGQGLQFLFEYFSETQRNKGNFPGRFSGRQFSNSRSEMNVSTLELGDSALYLCASSPGQGRGYGYTFGSGTRLTVV.

The chain has TRBV6-1 and TRBJ2-7; D ambiguous. V was cut by 3 bases and J by 1 base, with 7 bases left in between. This CDR3 spans 13 amino acids. Germline loops: CDR1 MNHNS, CDR2 SASEGT. This chain's CDR3 is CASSEGLSYEQYF. The CDR3 nucleotides read TGTGCCAGCAGTGAGGGCTTATCCTACGAGCAGTACTTC.

This sequence joins TRBV28 and TRBJ2-1; 8 nucleotides agree with TRBD2. The CDR3 length is 13 residues. J gave up 9 bases and V 6 bases, and 7 bases lay outside the gene matches. In germline, CDR1 is MDHEN, CDR2 SYDVKM. The CDR3 is CASSRGGRGEQFF. In DNA form, the CDR3 reads TGTGCCAGCAGCCGGGGGGGCCGGGGTGAGCAGTTCTTC.

The rearrangement links TRBV9 to TRBJ2-3, with TRBD2 identical over 8 bases. This CDR3 region has 15 residues. The J segment lost 4 bases and the V segment lost 4 bases, leaving 8 bases of the junction unmatched. From germline, CDR1 is SGDLS and CDR2 YYNGEE. The CDR3 DNA sequence: TGTGCCAGCAGCACAGACGGGGGGGCCGCAGATACGCAGTATTTT. It encodes CASSTDGGAADTQYF.

The chain recombines TRBV21-1 with TRBJ2-7; the D segment call TRBD2 is taken from the table without a DNA check. TRBV21-1 counts as a pseudogene. This CDR3 is built from 15 residues. The CDR3 nucleotides are TGTGCCAGCAGCATCCGTTTTAGCGGGGGGAACGAGCAGTACTTC. Its translation is CASSIRFSGGNEQYF.